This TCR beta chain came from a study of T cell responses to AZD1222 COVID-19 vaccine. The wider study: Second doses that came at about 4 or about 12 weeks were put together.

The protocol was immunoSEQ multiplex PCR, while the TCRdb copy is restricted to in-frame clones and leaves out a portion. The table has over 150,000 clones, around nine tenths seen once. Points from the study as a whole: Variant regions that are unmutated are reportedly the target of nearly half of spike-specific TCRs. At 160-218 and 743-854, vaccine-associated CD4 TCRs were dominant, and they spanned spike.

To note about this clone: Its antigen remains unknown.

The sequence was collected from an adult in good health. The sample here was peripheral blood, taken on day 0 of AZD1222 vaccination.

CDR3 nucleotide sequence: TGTGCCAGCAGCGTAGCCCCTCAGCGGGGGGGCCCGAATGAGCAGTTCTTC. It translates to CASSVAPQRGGPNEQFF. The gene calls are TRBV9 and TRBJ2-1, with TRBD2 identical over 10 bases. CDR3 length: 17 amino acids. V lost 0 bases and J lost 7; bases outside the gene matches: 10. Germline loops: CDR1 SGDLS, CDR2 YYNGEE.